The 23 T cell receptor beta chains below were found in one sample sequenced in a study of shared clonotypes between healthy human individuals. This table comes from immunoSEQ multiplex PCR, and its TCRdb copy is limited to in-frame clones, with some not included. The sample has around 620,000 clones; approximately 95% are singletons. CD45RO-negative cells were positively selected for CCR7, leaving out terminally differentiated effector memory CD45RA+ cells. Sequenced sample: naive CD8+ T cells sorted from blood. The origin of the receptors is a woman in her twenties or thirties in good health.

The chain links TRBV25-1 to TRBJ1-6; a possible D gene is TRBD1 (6 bases). Looked up from germline, CDR1 is MGHDK and CDR2 is SYGVNS. The CDR3 totals 14 residues. V dropped 5 bases and J dropped 8 bases, with 13 bases sitting between them. The CDR3 bases are TGTGCCAGCAGTACACAGGGTCGACATTCACCCCTCCACTTT. Residues: CASSTQGRHSPLHF.

The chain carries TRBV5-4 and TRBJ1-2; D is unclear. The CDR3 loop spans 14 amino acids. Trimming took off 4 bases at V and 8 bases at J, with 18 bases between the two ends. Germline V gene data show CDR1 as SGHNT and CDR2 as YYREEE (reference sequence). The CDR3 is CASSVGGSWKGYTF. The DNA for the CDR3 is TGTGCCAGCAGCGTGGGAGGCTCATGGAAGGGCTACACCTTC.

The V call is TRBV7-8, the J call TRBJ1-5, with D perhaps matching TRBD1 (6 bases). Trimming pared 1 base from V and 7 bases from J, leaving 14 bases between. CDR3 length equals 15 residues. Per the germline V gene, CDR1 is SGHVS and CDR2 is FQNEAQ. CDR3 residues: CASSLVPGAGQPQHF. The CDR3 region has the DNA TGTGCCAGCAGCTTAGTGCCGGGGGCAGGACAGCCCCAGCATTTT. Full variable domain (rest looked up from reference TRBV7-8 and TRBJ1-5): GAGVSQSPRYKVAKRGQDVALRCDPISGHVSLFWYQQALGQGPEFLTYFQNEAQLDKSGLPSDRFFAERPEGSVSTLKIQRTQQEDSAVYLCASSLVPGAGQPQHFGDGTRLSIL.

The chain is built from TRBV7-5 and TRBJ1-5; TRBD1 is the table's D call and was not checked against the DNA. TRBV7-5 is tagged as a pseudogene. The CDR3 is made up of 13 amino acids. The CDR3: CVTYTGPHQPQHF. The CDR3 DNA sequence: TGTGTCACTTACACAGGGCCGCATCAGCCCCAGCATTTT.

The gene calls are TRBV2 and TRBJ2-1, with D possibly matching TRBD2 (6 bases). CDR3 length: 14 residues. V was shortened by 11 bases and J by 4 bases, with 18 bases between the two germline ends. Germline lookup yields CDR1 SNHLY and CDR2 FYNNEI. The CDR3, as DNA: TGTGCCGCAGAGTGGGCGGGGCAATACAATGAGCAGTTCTTC. This sequence encodes CAAEWAGQYNEQFF. The full variable domain, with the rest looked up from reference TRBV2 and TRBJ2-1, is EPEVTQTPSHQVTQMGQEVILRCVPISNHLYFYWYRQILGQKVEFLVSFYNNEISEKSEIFDDQFSVERPDGSNFTLKIRSTKLEDSAMYFCAAEWAGQYNEQFFGPGTRLTVL.

The CDR3 protein is CASSGWGMNTEAFF. For the CDR3, the DNA is TGCGCCAGCAGCGGGTGGGGGATGAACACTGAAGCTTTCTTT. This sequence joins TRBV4-1 and TRBJ1-1, with TRBD1 as a possible D gene (5 bases). Trimming removed 5 bases at V and 0 bases at J, with 10 bases between. The CDR3 extends over 14 amino acids. In germline, CDR1 is MGHRA, CDR2 YSYEKL.

The chain links TRBV7-9 to TRBJ1-3; weak D call: TRBD1 (5 bases). The V end was cut by 1 base, the J end by 1 base, with 8 bases between. This CDR3 region has 15 residues. CDR1 is SEHNR and CDR2 is FQNEAQ in the germline V gene (reference sequence). The CDR3 DNA reads TGTGCCAGCAGCTTAGAGACAGCTTCTGGAAACACCATATATTTT. Protein sequence: CASSLETASGNTIYF. The entire variable domain, with the rest obtained from reference TRBV7-9 and TRBJ1-3, is as follows: DTGVSQNPRHKITKRGQNVTFRCDPISEHNRLYWYRQTLGQGPEFLTYFQNEAQLEKSRLLSDRFSAERPKGSFSTLEIQRTEQGDSAMYLCASSLETASGNTIYFGEGSWLTVV.

The CDR3 bases are TGTGCCAGCACCCCTGGACCAAGCTCCTACGAGCAGTACTTC. Translating gives CASTPGPSSYEQYF. The rearrangement joins TRBV6-5 to TRBJ2-7; no clear D gene. Trimming stripped 7 bases from V and 0 bases from J, with 13 bases between. The CDR3 covers 14 residues. Looked up from germline, CDR1 is MNHEY and CDR2 is SVGAGI.

CDR3 nucleotide sequence: TGTGCCAGCAGCGCCGGGACTAGCTACGAGCAGTACTTC. This translates into CASSAGTSYEQYF. J is TRBJ2-5 and V is TRBV13; the match to TRBD2 covers 8 bases. The J call may not be correct, given that the DNA end is closer to TRBJ2-7. CDR3 length: 13 amino acids. The germline V gene has CDR1 PRHDT and CDR2 FYEKMQ (reference sequence).

This clone appeared a single time. The chain uses TRBV5-1 and TRBJ1-2; D remains unclear. This CDR3 is built from 16 residues. CDR1 and CDR2 (germline): SGHRS, YFSETQ. V was trimmed by 4 bases and J by 1 base, leaving 17 bases between them. In DNA, the CDR3 is TGCGCCAGCAGCGCTGTGTCTATAATGGATAACTATGGCTACACCTTC. The encoded protein is CASSAVSIMDNYGYTF. The variable domain in full, with the rest retrieved from reference TRBV5-1 and TRBJ1-2, is KAGVTQTPRYLIKTRGQQVTLSCSPISGHRSVSWYQQTPGQGLQFLFEYFSETQRNKGNFPGRFSGRQFSNSRSEMNVSTLELGDSALYLCASSAVSIMDNYGYTFGSGTRLTVV.

This chain connects TRBV21-1 to TRBJ1-1; the table names TRBD1, a call not compared with the DNA. TRBV21-1 is deemed a pseudogene. The CDR3 consists of 18 residues. Here the CDR3 reads CASSGNPGQPPMNTEAFF. The DNA for the CDR3 is TGTGCCAGCAGCGGCAATCCGGGACAACCCCCCATGAACACTGAAGCTTTCTTT.

This clone was seen just once. The genes are TRBV6-5 and TRBJ1-1; D is undetermined. V gave up 0 bases and J gave up 2 bases, with 7 bases separating them. This CDR3 region has 14 residues. Germline V gene lookup returns CDR1 MNHEY and CDR2 SVGAGI. The CDR3 spells CASSYSVANTEAFF. The CDR3 nucleotides read TGTGCCAGCAGTTACTCGGTGGCAAACACTGAAGCTTTCTTT.

The chain links TRBV9 to TRBJ2-7, with a tentative D call TRBD1 (5 bases). The CDR3 contains 15 residues. The V gene's germline CDR1 is SGDLS and CDR2 YYNGEE. The V end lost 4 bases, the J end lost 1 base, and 15 bases lay between the germline ends. In DNA, the CDR3 is TGTGCCAGCAGCCGGACCCCTGGGGCATCCTACGAGCAGTACTTC. This gives the protein CASSRTPGASYEQYF. The full variable domain, rest sourced from reference TRBV9 and TRBJ2-7, is DSGVTQTPKHLITATGQRVTLRCSPRSGDLSVYWYQQSLDQGLQFLIQYYNGEERAKGNILERFSAQQFPDLHSELNLSSLELGDSALYFCASSRTPGASYEQYFGPGTRLTVT.

The V gene is TRBV27, the J gene TRBJ2-1; 10 nucleotides match TRBD2. Trimming at V came to 5 bases and at J to 4 bases, leaving 8 bases not matched to a gene. The CDR3 is 16 amino acids. Germline V CDR1 and CDR2: MNHEY, SMNVEV (reference sequence). The DNA for the CDR3 is TGTGCCAGCAGTCCGCGGACTAGCGGCCTGTACAATGAGCAGTTCTTC. Translating it yields CASSPRTSGLYNEQFF.

The rearrangement uses TRBV4-1 and TRBJ2-7; TRBD1 matches 7 bases. The ends lost 1 base at V and 3 bases at J; junction bases unmatched: 6. The CDR3 consists of 15 residues. The germline V gene has CDR1 MGHRA and CDR2 YSYEKL. CDR3 bases: TGCGCCAGCAGCCAAGTAGGGGGACAGAGCTACGAGCAGTACTTC. Protein product: CASSQVGGQSYEQYF.

Details on this clone: The identical CDR3 is also encoded by other nucleotide sequences in the sample. The chain combines TRBV19 with TRBJ2-7; D possibly corresponds to TRBD1 (7 bases). The CDR3 extends over 14 amino acids. Per germline, CDR1 LNHDA and CDR2 SQIVND (reference sequence). The V gene lost 1 base and the J gene lost 3 bases, with 10 bases spanning the gap. The CDR3 DNA follows: TGTGCCAGTAGTATAGGACAGGGAGGCTACGAGCAGTACTTC. Translation gives CASSIGQGGYEQYF.

V gene TRBV4-2 combines with J gene TRBJ2-2; 9 bases line up with TRBD2. Germline V gene lookup returns CDR1 LGHNA and CDR2 YNFKEQ. The CDR3 has 14 residues. V lost 9 bases and J lost 3; bases outside the gene matches: 5. This CDR3 is CASSSGAYTGELFF. The CDR3 DNA sequence: TGTGCCAGTTCTAGCGGGGCTTACACCGGGGAGCTGTTTTTT.

This chain connects TRBV9 to TRBJ2-7; 10 bases match TRBD2. CDR1 and CDR2 (germline): SGDLS, YYNGEE. The CDR3 runs 15 residues. V shed 2 bases, J shed 6 bases, and the junction held 8 bases outside the gene matches. The CDR3 DNA follows: TGTGCCAGCAGCGTTCTAGCGGGAGAAAGGGTCGAGCAGTACTTC. Its protein is CASSVLAGERVEQYF.

This rearrangement joins TRBV9 to TRBJ2-2; unclear D gene. V was clipped by 6 bases and J by 3 bases, with 15 bases between them. The V gene's germline CDR1 is SGDLS and CDR2 YYNGEE. The CDR3 contains 15 residues. CDR3 nucleotide sequence: TGTGCCAGCATGGACGAGACAAGCTACACCGGGGAGCTGTTTTTT. Protein: CASMDETSYTGELFF.

This chain joins TRBV7-6 and TRBJ2-5; no definite D call. Trimming took 1 base from V and 6 from J, leaving 6 bases between them. This CDR3 comprises 12 residues. Germline values: CDR1 SGHVS, CDR2 FNYEAQ. DNA of the CDR3: TGTGCCAGCAGCTTAGATGGGAAGACCCAGTACTTC. It encodes CASSLDGKTQYF.

This clone has a single count. Other nucleotide sequences in the sample specify the same CDR3. The rearrangement joins TRBV4-1 to TRBJ2-5; D is ambiguous. The J call could be wrong; TRBJ2-7 is a better fit for the DNA end. This CDR3 spans 13 amino acids. Germline CDR1 MGHRA, CDR2 YSYEKL. The CDR3 DNA sequence: TGCGCCAGCAGCCAGGACCGTTCCTACGAGCAGTACTTC. Translated: CASSQDRSYEQYF.

The rearrangement links TRBV4-2 to TRBJ1-5, with a possible D match to TRBD1 (5 bases). Trimming took off 2 bases at V and 0 bases at J, with 20 bases between the two ends. Germline-derived CDR1 and CDR2 are LGHNA and YNFKEQ. The CDR3 runs to 19 residues. The CDR3 loop reads CASSQPTRGPEASNQPQHF. In DNA form, the CDR3 reads TGTGCCAGCAGCCAACCAACCCGGGGACCCGAGGCTAGCAATCAGCCCCAGCATTTT.

The chain employs TRBV27 and TRBJ2-2; TRBD1 might be the D (5 bases). Between the trimmed V and J ends, which lost 3 bases and 0 bases, there was a span of 8 bases. Germline V gene sequence: CDR1 MNHEY, CDR2 SMNVEV (reference sequence). This CDR3 has 15 amino acids. CDR3 DNA sequence: TGTGCCAGCAGTTTTGAGACAGCGAACACCGGGGAGCTGTTTTTT. Its protein is CASSFETANTGELFF.